This paragraph reports one TCR beta chain. The data are from a study of blood T cell repertoires in COVID-19. Whole-study context: Samples of COVID-19 (acute and convalescent) were obtained from the United States, Italy and Spain. PBMCs, B-cell-depleted T cells, or T cells provided the cDNA or gDNA that made up the material.

Germline V gives CDR1 SGHNT, CDR2 YYREEE (reference sequence). The junction had 7 bases not matched to a gene; V was cut back by 6 bases and J by 6 bases. CDR3 length: 13 residues. In the original analysis: Nucleated cell number was recorded as an estimate derived from reference gene primer amplification. Profiling relied on immunoSEQ multiplex PCR, and the TCRdb table lists in-frame clones only, not all of them. V and J calls and clone size come straight from that table; D and trimming were deduced from the DNA. The sample has over 120,000 clones, about 85% seen once. This chain connects TRBV5-4 to TRBJ1-2; 8 bases agree with TRBD1. This TCR was sampled from a human donor with acute or convalescent COVID-19. The donor label of this sample is uncertain. The material sequenced was peripheral blood. The CDR3 nucleotides are TGTGCCAGCACCTTAATGGGACAGGATGGCTACACCTTC. This codes for CASTLMGQDGYTF. Complete variable domain (other parts from reference TRBV5-4 and TRBJ1-2): ETGVTQSPTHLIKTRGQQVTLRCSSQSGHNTVSWYQQALGQGPQFIFQYYREEENGRGNFPPRFSGLQFPNYSSELNVNALELDDSALYLCASTLMGQDGYTFGSGTRLTVV.